The T cell receptor (beta chain) under discussion was sequenced for a study of shared clonotypes between healthy human individuals. Findings and limits, study-wide: Naive subsets usually exceeded memory subsets in estimated richness.

About this clone: Its antigen is as yet unknown.

The trim removed 6 bases at V and 0 bases at J, leaving 5 bases unmatched. Germline V gene data show CDR1 as MNHEY and CDR2 as SVGAGI. The CDR3 is 15 amino acids. At deep level, the assay was performed. Each subset's genomic DNA was shared equally among a number of immunoSEQ plates. Methods used by the authors: In the immunoSEQ data, sequences were junction-only and lacked quality scores, so filtering differed. Profiling relied on immunoSEQ multiplex PCR, and the TCRdb table lists in-frame clones only, not all of them. V and J calls and clone size are copied from that table; D and trimming were computed from the DNA. Of 650,000 to 700,000 clones in the sample, 80% to 95% were seen once.

The chain joins TRBV6-5 to TRBJ2-5; 9 bases line up with TRBD1. The TCR originated in a man aged 18 to 30 in good health. Some clones in this sample may be carry-over from other donors' samples. The sequencing sample was made of memory CD8+ T cells from PBMCs. The sample's subset: CD45RO+ cells pooled with CCR7-negative TemRA cells. CDR3 bases: TGTGCCAGCAGGGGGACAGGGCTTAACCAAGAGACCCAGTACTTC. Amino acid sequence: CASRGTGLNQETQYF.